These 28 T cell receptor beta chains were all obtained from the same sample, sequenced in a study of CD4 T cells in relation to SARS-CoV-2 and coronaviruses (dated by TCRdb to the early 2020s). No antigen has been assigned to these receptors. CD4+ T cells from unexposed donors were collected before the COVID-19 pandemic (2011-2018). The EasySep CD4+ T cell isolation kit was used to isolate CD4+ T cells once the cultures had run for under 11 days. The library was produced with the immunoSEQ multiplex PCR assay. TCRdb limited this immuneACCESS table to in-frame rearrangements with V and J called. A share of clones is missing; checked studies link under half to unresolved V genes, and the rest is unexplained. The sample table records 15,000 to 20,000 clones; about 81% of these occur just once. The top ten constitute about 10% of the sample. Sequenced: CD4+ T cells from PBMCs, cultured in vitro. The receptors originated from a human donor in good health.

This clone was picked up a small number of times. The chain couples TRBV29-1 to TRBJ1-1; 8 positions match TRBD1. CDR3 length equals 14 residues. CDR1 and CDR2 (germline): SQVTM, ANQGSEA. V was clipped by 6 bases and J by 5 bases; unmatched bases: 11. The CDR3 is CSVSSGQGNTEAFF. Here the CDR3 DNA reads TGCAGCGTCTCCTCTGGACAGGGAAATACTGAAGCTTTCTTT.

The V call is TRBV21-1, the J call TRBJ1-1; TRBD1 is the table's D call, not checked against the DNA. TRBV21-1 is reported as a pseudogene. The CDR3 is 15 amino acids. CDR3 coding DNA: TGTGCCAGCAGCAAAAAGGCAGGGGAAAACACTGAAGCTTTCTTT. This gives the protein CASSKKAGENTEAFF.

This rearrangement joins TRBV11-2 to TRBJ1-1, with TRBD1 identical over 9 bases. The length of the CDR3 is 13 residues. CDR1 and CDR2 (germline): SGHAT, FQNNGV. The V and J ends lost 5 bases and 10 bases, in that order; junction bases with no gene match: 8. The CDR3 loop reads CASSRGQGSGAFF. In nucleotides, the CDR3 is TGTGCCAGCAGCCGAGGACAGGGGTCGGGAGCTTTCTTT.

The chain carries TRBV12-3 or TRBV12-4 and TRBJ2-1, with TRBD1 identical over 7 bases. Germline trimming cut 7 bases from V and 6 bases from J; bases unmatched to any gene: 6. The CDR3 spans 13 residues. DNA for the CDR3: TGTGCCAGCACCCGGGACAGTGTCAATGAGCAGTTCTTC. As protein: CASTRDSVNEQFF.

The chain is built from TRBV19 and TRBJ1-3; D may be TRBD1 (6 bases). This CDR3 has 16 residues. V lost 7 bases and J lost 2, with 18 bases in between. Germline V gives CDR1 LNHDA, CDR2 SQIVND (reference sequence). In DNA, the CDR3 is TGTGCCAGTAAGGAGAATACAGGGATCCCTGGAAACACCATATATTTT. Protein sequence: CASKENTGIPGNTIYF.

J is TRBJ2-7 and V is TRBV12-5; D unresolved. The CDR3 has 12 residues. The V and J ends lost 1 base and 3 bases respectively, with 4 bases between them. Germline CDR1 is LGHNT and CDR2 is FRNRAP. This CDR3 is CASGLDNYEQYF. Written as DNA, the CDR3 is TGTGCTAGTGGTTTGGACAACTACGAGCAGTACTTC.

This chain uses TRBV6-1 with TRBJ1-2; TRBD1 agrees at 8 bases. The V gene end was trimmed by 3 bases and the J gene end by 9 bases; junction bases not matched to a gene: 6. Germline values: CDR1 MNHNS, CDR2 SASEGT. CDR3 length: 13 amino acids. Here the CDR3 reads CASSETGDQSYTF. For the CDR3, the DNA is TGTGCCAGCAGTGAGACAGGGGATCAGAGCTACACCTTC.

The V call is TRBV19, the J call TRBJ1-1; D is perhaps TRBD1 (6 bases). There are 14 residues in the CDR3. V was cut by 5 bases and J by 8 bases, with 18 bases left in between. Germline V gene sequence: CDR1 LNHDA, CDR2 SQIVND (reference sequence). CDR3 bases: TGTGCCAGTAGTCAGTCCCCGGGGGGCCCAGAAGCTTTCTTT. It specifies CASSQSPGGPEAFF.

The V call is TRBV4-1, the J call TRBJ2-5; TRBD2 is a possible D gene (6 bases). Germline V gene sequence: CDR1 MGHRA, CDR2 YSYEKL. V was shortened by 4 bases and J by 4 bases, with 16 bases between the two germline ends. This CDR3 region has 15 residues. The chain's CDR3 is CASSLGAGTSETQYF. The CDR3 bases are TGCGCCAGCAGCCTCGGGGCGGGAACCTCAGAGACCCAGTACTTC.

The sample holds a few counts of this clone. The chain is built from TRBV7-9 and TRBJ2-2; the match to TRBD2 covers 14 bases. The ends lost 5 bases at V and 2 bases at J; junction bases unmatched: 7. CDR1 is SEHNR and CDR2 is FQNEAQ in the germline V gene (reference sequence). The CDR3 covers 18 residues. Here the CDR3 reads CASSPRTSGRRNTGELFF. DNA of the CDR3: TGTGCCAGCAGCCCTCGGACTAGCGGGAGGAGAAACACCGGGGAGCTGTTTTTT.

The chain couples TRBV14 to TRBJ2-7, with 9 positions matching TRBD1. The germline V gene has CDR1 SGHDN and CDR2 FVKESK. V lost 2 bases, J lost 3 bases, and 5 bases stayed unmatched. The CDR3 is 15 residues long. The CDR3 DNA reads as TGTGCCAGCAGCCAAAAGTTGGGACAGGGCTACGAGCAGTACTTC. Protein: CASSQKLGQGYEQYF.

This clone has just one count. This chain connects TRBV14 to TRBJ1-1; D not resolved. Germline V CDR1 and CDR2: SGHDN, FVKESK. The CDR3 consists of 12 residues. The V end lost 4 bases, the J end lost 1 base, and 4 bases lay between the germline ends. CDR3 residues: CASSRANTEAFF. In DNA form, the CDR3 reads TGTGCCAGCAGCCGAGCGAACACTGAAGCTTTCTTT. Full variable domain (rest looked up from reference TRBV14 and TRBJ1-1): EAGVTQFPSHSVIEKGQTVTLRCDPISGHDNLYWYRRVMGKEIKFLLHFVKESKQDESGMPNNRFLAERTGGTYSTLKVQPAELEDSGVYFCASSRANTEAFFGQGTRLTVV.

This clone was seen more than once but under ten times. The V gene is TRBV7-7, the J gene TRBJ2-2; 9 bases are a match to TRBD2. The CDR3 length is 16 residues. Losses at the gene ends were 1 base for V and 4 bases for J; bases not matched to a gene: 4. Germline V gives CDR1 SSHAT, CDR2 FNYEAQ (reference sequence). The DNA for the CDR3 is TGTGCCAGCAGCTTAGAAGCGGGGGGAAGCACCGGGGAGCTGTTTTTT. Translation: CASSLEAGGSTGELFF.

The rearrangement joins TRBV18 to TRBJ2-5, with D possibly TRBD1 on 5 matching bases. V lost 0 bases and J lost 4, with 9 bases in between. CDR1 and CDR2 (germline): KGHSH, LQKENI. This CDR3 region has 14 residues. The CDR3 sequence: CASSPPGAVETQYF. The CDR3 DNA follows: TGTGCCAGCTCACCACCAGGGGCGGTAGAGACCCAGTACTTC.

The chain carries TRBV6-5 and TRBJ2-3; TRBD2 agrees at 11 bases. Germline V gives CDR1 MNHEY, CDR2 SVGAGI. The CDR3 sequence is 15 residues long. The V segment lost 5 bases and the J segment 3 bases; nucleotides outside the gene matches: 4. As DNA, the CDR3 is TGTGCCAGCAGTCGACTAGCGGGGAGAACAGATACGCAGTATTTT. This encodes CASSRLAGRTDTQYF.

This chain connects TRBV7-9 to TRBJ1-2; D possibly corresponds to TRBD1 (5 bases). Trimming shortened V by 8 bases and J by 2 bases, and 21 bases separated the two germline ends. The CDR3 has 16 residues. Germline lookup yields CDR1 SEHNR and CDR2 FQNEAQ (reference sequence). The DNA for the CDR3 is TGTGCCAGCCGAAGGGGCCCGGGCGGACTGAACTATGGCTACACCTTC. Translating it yields CASRRGPGGLNYGYTF. Together with reference TRBV7-9 and TRBJ1-2, the CDR3 gives the full variable domain: DTGVSQNPRHKITKRGQNVTFRCDPISEHNRLYWYRQTLGQGPEFLTYFQNEAQLEKSRLLSDRFSAERPKGSFSTLEIQRTEQGDSAMYLCASRRGPGGLNYGYTFGSGTRLTVV.

The V call is TRBV27, the J call TRBJ2-5, with D possibly called TRBD1 or TRBD2 (5 bases each). V lost 4 bases, J lost 1 base, and 10 bases lay in between. There are 14 residues in the CDR3. CDR1 is MNHEY, CDR2 SMNVEV, per germline (reference sequence). In nucleotides, the CDR3 is TGTGCCAGCAGTTCCGGGGCACGCCAAGAGACCCAGTACTTC. It encodes CASSSGARQETQYF.

The J gene is TRBJ2-7, the V gene TRBV6-2 or TRBV6-3; 7 bases align to TRBD2. Losses at the gene ends were 5 bases for V and 1 base for J; bases not matched to a gene: 5. CDR1 is MNHEY, CDR2 SVGEGT, per germline. The CDR3 contains 14 residues. The CDR3 loop reads CASSRSGGSYEQYF. The CDR3 DNA reads TGTGCCAGCAGTCGCTCGGGGGGATCCTACGAGCAGTACTTC.

The CDR3 DNA is TGTGCCAGCAGCTGGCAGGGGCGGGGGGCCACAGATACGCAGTATTTT. Its protein product is CASSWQGRGATDTQYF. V usage is TRBV7-2 and J usage is TRBJ2-3; 8 nucleotides agree with TRBD2. The CDR3 consists of 16 residues. The germline CDR1 and CDR2 sequences are SGHTA and FQGNSA. V shed 4 bases, J shed 2 bases, and the junction held 8 bases outside the gene matches.

CDR3 sequence: CASSPRQGALTEAFF. DNA of the CDR3: TGTGCCAGCAGTCCTCGACAGGGGGCATTAACTGAAGCTTTCTTT. This sequence joins TRBV6-5 and TRBJ1-1, with TRBD1 matching over 10 bases. CDR1 and CDR2 (germline): MNHEY, SVGAGI. There are 15 residues in the CDR3. J was trimmed by 5 bases and V by 5 bases; bases with no gene match: 8.

This chain connects TRBV5-4 to TRBJ1-2; D unclear. Germline assignment: CDR1 SGHNT and CDR2 YYREEE (reference sequence). V lost 1 base and J 2 bases, leaving 9 bases between the germline ends. CDR3 size: 14 residues. In nucleotides, the CDR3 is TGTGCCAGCAGCTTGAGCGGACTGAACTATGGCTACACCTTC. It specifies CASSLSGLNYGYTF.

CDR3 amino acids: CASSIGPSPRGYGYTF. The CDR3 bases are TGTGCCAGTAGTATAGGTCCCTCTCCACGGGGCTATGGCTACACCTTC. The chain couples TRBV19 to TRBJ1-2; unclear D gene. Germline CDR1 LNHDA, CDR2 SQIVND (reference sequence). The CDR3 extends over 16 amino acids. V gave up 1 base and J gave up 4 bases, with 16 bases separating them.

The rearrangement links TRBV18 to TRBJ2-1; 9 bases align to TRBD2. Trimming took 3 bases from V and 8 from J; bases not matched to a gene: 8. The CDR3 consists of 15 residues. Germline V gene data show CDR1 as KGHSH and CDR2 as LQKENI. CDR3 amino acids: CASSPLRGGQDEQFF. Here the CDR3 DNA reads TGTGCCAGCTCACCGTTGCGGGGGGGGCAGGATGAGCAGTTCTTC.

This clone was recorded only once. This chain links TRBV2 with TRBJ1-5; D perhaps matches TRBD1 (6 bases). The V and J ends lost 3 bases and 7 bases respectively, with 10 bases between them. The CDR3 is 13 residues long. Germline CDR1 is SNHLY and CDR2 is FYNNEI. Here the CDR3 DNA reads TGTGCCAGCAGTGAGTCAGGGGACCAGCCCCAGCATTTT. Its protein product is CASSESGDQPQHF.

The rearrangement links TRBV6-1 to TRBJ1-6; D is undetermined. CDR3 length: 13 amino acids. V was clipped by 2 bases and J by 8 bases, with 7 bases between them. CDR1 MNHNS and CDR2 SASEGT come from the germline V gene. Written as DNA, the CDR3 is TGTGCCAGCAGTGAACAGGTGGATTCACCCCTCCACTTT. Residues: CASSEQVDSPLHF.

J is TRBJ2-5 and V is TRBV11-2; D ambiguous. The CDR3 is made up of 13 amino acids. Germline values: CDR1 SGHAT, CDR2 FQNNGV. Trimming cost V 0 bases and J 5 bases, with 7 bases left between them. The CDR3 loop reads CASSLDFGETQYF. CDR3 nucleotides: TGTGCCAGCAGCTTAGATTTCGGGGAGACCCAGTACTTC.

The chain employs TRBV27 and TRBJ1-5; D may be TRBD1 (5 bases). The V and J ends lost 2 bases and 4 bases respectively, with 6 bases between them. This CDR3 is 13 amino acids long. The germline gives CDR1 MNHEY, CDR2 SMNVEV (reference sequence). In nucleotides, the CDR3 is TGTGCCAGCAGTTTACAGGGAAATCAGCCCCAGCATTTT. Protein: CASSLQGNQPQHF.

CDR3 bases: TGTGCCAGCAGCTTGACAGGGGCGGAGATAGGCTACACCTTC. Amino acid sequence: CASSLTGAEIGYTF. The chain employs TRBV7-8 and TRBJ1-2; TRBD1 aligns across 8 bases. CDR1 and CDR2 (germline): SGHVS, FQNEAQ. V trimming: 3 bases; J trimming: 8 bases; junction bases outside the gene matches: 8. The CDR3 is 14 residues long.